This entry features one T cell receptor beta chain sequence. Its target is not known. This specimen comes from a study of CD8 T cells in Susac syndrome. About the study: When blood was collected, patients with Susac syndrome were therapy-naive, were taking corticosteroids, or were receiving intravenous immunoglobulin alone. Study-wide results and caveats: Expansion of clones was not seen in the CD4+ T cell repertoires of Susac syndrome.

Peripheral blood CD8+ and CD4+ T cells were profiled by TCR beta sequencing. It was with random hexamers that roughly 0.45 to 1 ug RNA was reverse transcribed. With immunoSEQ multiplex PCR, TCR beta CDR3 was amplified across 54 Vbeta and 13 Jbeta. TCRdb redid the calling of the immunoSEQ multiplex PCR reads with MiXCR, one entry per CDR3 protein. The sample includes about 240,000 distinct CDR3 sequences, around 96% of them seen just once. The TCR comes from a human donor with Susac syndrome. The sample was CD4+ T cells from PBMCs.

CDR3 DNA: TGTGCCAGCAGTCCCCACCGTATGAACACTGAAGCTTTCTTT. This translates into CASSPHRMNTEAFF. This chain joins TRBV12-3 or TRBV12-4 and TRBJ1-1; the D is unclear. The V gene lost 5 bases and the J gene lost 0 bases, with 10 bases spanning the gap. This CDR3 comprises 14 residues.